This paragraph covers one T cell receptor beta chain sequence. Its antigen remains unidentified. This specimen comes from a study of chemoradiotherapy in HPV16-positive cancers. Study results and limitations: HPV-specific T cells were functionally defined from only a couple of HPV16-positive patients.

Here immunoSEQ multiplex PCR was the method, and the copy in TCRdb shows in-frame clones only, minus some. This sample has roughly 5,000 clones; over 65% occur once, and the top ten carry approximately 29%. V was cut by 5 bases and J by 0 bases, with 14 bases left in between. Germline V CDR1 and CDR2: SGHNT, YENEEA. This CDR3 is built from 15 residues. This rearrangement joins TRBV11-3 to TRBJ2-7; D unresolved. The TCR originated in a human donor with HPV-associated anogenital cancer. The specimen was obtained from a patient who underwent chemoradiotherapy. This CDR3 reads CASSRRAQNSYEQYF. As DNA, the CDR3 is TGTGCCAGCAGCCGACGGGCACAGAACTCCTACGAGCAGTACTTC.